This TCR beta chain was sequenced in a study of T cell repertoires in cytomegalovirus infection (dated by TCRdb to the late 2010s). Turning to the overall study: Donor HLA type was relevant to the analysis, as public TCR beta signatures indicated carriage of CMV infection together with the matching HLA type.

The germline ends are 10 bases apart after V is trimmed by 6 bases and J by 2 bases. Taken from cysteine to phenylalanine, the CDR3 has 13 residues. The read is trimmed to its CDR3 DNA, 39 bases read in frame from base 1. Sequenced on an Illumina HiSeq 1500. TCRdb reprocessed the public reads (quality trimming at Q25 with fastp, clone calling with MiXCR) and kept in-frame beta chains. Each CDR3 protein gets just one entry, which takes the most common genes and DNA from the rows behind it. This sample lists about 130,000 distinct CDR3 sequences; 20% to 30% were detected once. The ten largest clones represent roughly 33% of the sample. In the case of this clonotype: Its cognate antigen has yet to be identified. It has no much larger one-base neighbor in the sample; base qualities were not kept.

Study-wide findings and limitations: In the ex vivo response, HLA-C-restricted CMV-specific TCR beta clonotypes were dominant, and in two of eight donors the single most frequent clonotype came from this HLA-C-restricted group. In both this cohort and an independent cohort of some 350 donors, the cumulative frequency of public TCR beta family members distinguished carriers of CMV infection plus the relevant HLA type.

The sequenced sample consisted of PBMCs, sequenced either directly or after in vitro stimulation (not recorded which). This TCR was recovered from a human donor in good health (CMV status not recorded). Some clones in this sample may be carry-over from other donors' samples. The V gene is TRBV12-3 or TRBV12-4 and the J gene is TRBJ1-2; the D gene is possibly TRBD1, with 5 bases matching. The nucleotides are TGTGCCAGCAGAGAACAGGAAAACTATGGCTACACCTTC. This encodes CASREQENYGYTF.